This note documents a single TCR beta chain sequence. Its antigen remains unknown. The entry originates in a study of T-cell memory formation after mild COVID-19. Study-wide results and caveats: Whereas later expanders leaned CD4+, clones contracting day 15 to 85 showed a balanced CD4/CD8 makeup.

Trimming left V 1 base short and J 0 bases short, with 16 bases between. This CDR3 has 17 amino acids. CDR1 and CDR2 (germline): LGHNA, YSLEER. cDNA libraries for TCR alpha and TCR beta, carrying sample barcodes and UMIs, came from 5'RACE with constant-segment primers. TCRdb re-derived calls from the 5' RACE reads in MiXCR, one entry per CDR3 protein. The repertoire includes around 250,000 distinct CDR3 sequences, about a sixth of them detected once, and around a fifth sits in the top ten. Sequenced material: PBMCs or a T cell subset sorted from them (not recorded which). The chain links TRBV4-3 to TRBJ2-7; the D gene is possibly TRBD2 (5 bases). This receptor was taken from a man aged 18 to 30 who had mild COVID-19 (a few samples of this study predate the infection). Cell type and time point are not known. CDR3 amino acids: CASSQAGAGVSSYEQYF. The DNA of the CDR3 is TGCGCCAGCAGCCAAGCCGGTGCCGGGGTAAGCTCCTACGAGCAGTACTTC.